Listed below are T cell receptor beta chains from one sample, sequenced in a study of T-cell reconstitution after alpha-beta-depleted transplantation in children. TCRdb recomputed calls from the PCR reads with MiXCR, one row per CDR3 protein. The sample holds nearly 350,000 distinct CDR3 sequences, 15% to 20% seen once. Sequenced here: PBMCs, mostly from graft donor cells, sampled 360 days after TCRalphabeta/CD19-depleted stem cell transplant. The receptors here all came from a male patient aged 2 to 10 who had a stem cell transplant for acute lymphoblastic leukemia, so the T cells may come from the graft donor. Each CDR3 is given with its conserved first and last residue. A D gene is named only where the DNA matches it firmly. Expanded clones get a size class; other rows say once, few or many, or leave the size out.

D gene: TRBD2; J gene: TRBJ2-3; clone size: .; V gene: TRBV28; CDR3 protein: CASSFRRERLTDTQYF; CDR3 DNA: TGTGCCAGCAGTTTCCGGCGGGAGAGACTCACAGATACGCAGTATTTT
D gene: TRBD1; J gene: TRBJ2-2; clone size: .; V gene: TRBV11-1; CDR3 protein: CASSPTSRTGGNTGELFF; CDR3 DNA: TGTGCCAGCAGCCCCACCTCACGGACAGGCGGTAACACCGGGGAGCTGTTTTTT
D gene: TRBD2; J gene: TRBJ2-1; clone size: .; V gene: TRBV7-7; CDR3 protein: CASSLGGLEQRQFF; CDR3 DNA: TGTGCTAGCAGCTTAGGGGGACTAGAGCAGAGGCAGTTCTTC
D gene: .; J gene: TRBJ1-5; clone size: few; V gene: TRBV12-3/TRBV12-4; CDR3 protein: CASSLGGVSNQPQHF; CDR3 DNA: TGTGCCAGCAGTTTGGGGGGTGTGAGCAATCAGCCCCAGCATTTT
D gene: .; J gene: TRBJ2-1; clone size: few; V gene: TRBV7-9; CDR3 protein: CASSLDFGRVADNEQFF; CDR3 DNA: TGTGCCAGCAGCTTAGATTTTGGCCGTGTGGCCGACAATGAGCAGTTCTTC
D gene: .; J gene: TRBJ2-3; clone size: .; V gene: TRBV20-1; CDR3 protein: CSASQVTDTQYF; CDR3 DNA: TGCAGTGCTTCCCAGGTTACAGATACGCAGTATTTT
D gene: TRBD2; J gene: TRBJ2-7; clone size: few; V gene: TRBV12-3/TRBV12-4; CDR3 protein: CASSSGLAEQYF; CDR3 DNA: TGTGCCAGCAGCTCCGGACTAGCGGAGCAGTACTTC
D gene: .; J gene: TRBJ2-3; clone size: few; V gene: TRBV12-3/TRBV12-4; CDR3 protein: CASRTSWADTQYF; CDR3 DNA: TGTGCCAGCAGGACGTCCTGGGCTGATACGCAGTATTTT
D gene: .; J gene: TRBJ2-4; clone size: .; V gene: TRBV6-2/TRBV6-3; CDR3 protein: CASSYSLGGAGAKNIQYF; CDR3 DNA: TGTGCCAGCAGTTACTCGTTAGGTGGTGCGGGAGCCAAAAACATTCAGTACTTC
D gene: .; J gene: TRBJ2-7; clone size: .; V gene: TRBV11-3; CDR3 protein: CASSLAARSSYEQYF; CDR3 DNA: TGTGCCAGCAGCTTAGCTGCCCGCAGCTCCTACGAGCAGTACTTC
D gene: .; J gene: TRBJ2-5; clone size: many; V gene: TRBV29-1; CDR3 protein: CSVEGGGETQYF; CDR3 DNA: TGCAGCGTTGAAGGGGGTGGAGAGACCCAGTACTTC
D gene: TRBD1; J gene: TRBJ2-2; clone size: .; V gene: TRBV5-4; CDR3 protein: CASSLGPGQGTGELFF; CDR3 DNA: TGTGCCAGCAGCTTGGGGCCGGGACAGGGAACCGGGGAGCTGTTTTTT
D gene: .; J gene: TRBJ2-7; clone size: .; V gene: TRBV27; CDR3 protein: CASSLSREYEQYF; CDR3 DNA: TGTGCCAGCAGTTTATCACGGGAGTACGAGCAGTACTTC
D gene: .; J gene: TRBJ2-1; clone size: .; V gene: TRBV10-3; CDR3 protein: CATGAEQYNEQFF; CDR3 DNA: TGTGCCACCGGAGCGGAACAATACAATGAGCAGTTCTTC
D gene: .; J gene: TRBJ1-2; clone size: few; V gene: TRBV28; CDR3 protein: CASSFRTANYGYTF; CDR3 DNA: TGTGCCAGCAGTTTCCGTACAGCTAACTATGGCTACACCTTC
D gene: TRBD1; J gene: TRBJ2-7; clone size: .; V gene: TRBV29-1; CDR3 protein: CSVEGGQTYEQYF; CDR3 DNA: TGCAGCGTTGAAGGGGGACAGACCTACGAGCAGTACTTC
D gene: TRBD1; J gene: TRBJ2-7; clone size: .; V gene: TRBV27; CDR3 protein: CASSLSRQGAVYEQYF; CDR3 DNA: TGTGCCAGCAGTTTATCCAGACAGGGGGCGGTTTACGAGCAGTACTTC
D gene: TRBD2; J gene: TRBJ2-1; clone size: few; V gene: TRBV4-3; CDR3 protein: CASSQLLAGDGLMVYNEQFF; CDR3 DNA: TGCGCCAGCAGCCAGTTACTAGCGGGAGATGGGTTAATGGTGTACAATGAGCAGTTCTTC
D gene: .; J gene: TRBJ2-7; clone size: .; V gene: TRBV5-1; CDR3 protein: CASRPGGTGTYEQYF; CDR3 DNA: TGCGCCAGCCGCCCCGGGGGGACAGGTACCTACGAGCAGTACTTC
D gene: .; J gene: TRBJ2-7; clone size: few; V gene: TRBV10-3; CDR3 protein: CAISELNFAASSYEQYF; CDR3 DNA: TGTGCCATCAGTGAGTTAAATTTTGCAGCGAGCTCCTACGAGCAGTACTTC
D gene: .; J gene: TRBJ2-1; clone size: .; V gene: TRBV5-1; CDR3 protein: CASSFGTIQFF; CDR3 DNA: TGCGCCAGCAGCTTCGGGACCATACAGTTCTTC
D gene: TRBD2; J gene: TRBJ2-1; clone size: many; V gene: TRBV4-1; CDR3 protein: CASSQPGLAGYNEQFF; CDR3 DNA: TGCGCCAGCAGCCAGCCGGGACTAGCGGGGTACAATGAGCAGTTCTTC
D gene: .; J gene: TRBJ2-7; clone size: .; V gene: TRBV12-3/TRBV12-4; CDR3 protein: CASGISSYEQYF; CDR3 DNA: TGTGCCAGCGGGATCAGCTCCTACGAGCAGTACTTC
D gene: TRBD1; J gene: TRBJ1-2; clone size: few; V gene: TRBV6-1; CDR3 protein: CASTPGQAAVHGYTF; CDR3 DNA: TGTGCCAGCACCCCAGGACAGGCCGCCGTCCATGGCTACACCTTC
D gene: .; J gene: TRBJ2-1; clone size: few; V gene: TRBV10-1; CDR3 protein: CASSSLAMALSYNEQFF; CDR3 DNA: TGCGCCAGCAGCTCTTTAGCGATGGCTCTCTCCTACAATGAGCAGTTCTTC
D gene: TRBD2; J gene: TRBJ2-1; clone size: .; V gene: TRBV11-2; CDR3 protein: CASSPGLAGLSVSYNEQFF; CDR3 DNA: TGTGCCAGCAGCCCGGGACTAGCGGGCCTCTCCGTCTCATACAATGAGCAGTTCTTC
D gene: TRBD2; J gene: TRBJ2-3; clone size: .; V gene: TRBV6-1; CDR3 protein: CASSGLAVVWGSTDTQYF; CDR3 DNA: TGTGCCAGCAGCGGACTAGCGGTTGTTTGGGGCAGCACAGATACGCAGTATTTT
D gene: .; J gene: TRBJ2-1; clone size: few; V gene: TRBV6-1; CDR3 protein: CASTILPFEGGPYNEQFF; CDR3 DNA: TGTGCCAGCACCATCTTGCCCTTTGAAGGAGGGCCCTACAATGAGCAGTTCTTC
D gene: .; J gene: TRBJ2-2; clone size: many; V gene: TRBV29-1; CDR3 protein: CSPIGRVATGELFF; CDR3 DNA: TGCAGCCCAATAGGCAGGGTCGCCACCGGGGAGCTGTTTTTT
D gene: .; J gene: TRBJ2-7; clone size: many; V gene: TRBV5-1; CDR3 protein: CASSPGRAYEQYF; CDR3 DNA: TGCGCCAGCAGCCCCGGCAGAGCCTACGAGCAGTACTTC
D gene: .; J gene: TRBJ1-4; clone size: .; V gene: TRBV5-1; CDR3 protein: CASSLAGGYNEKLFF; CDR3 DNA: TGCGCCAGCAGCTTGGCCGGAGGATATAATGAAAAACTGTTTTTT
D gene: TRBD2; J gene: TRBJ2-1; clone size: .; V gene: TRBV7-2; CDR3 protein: CASRSRMVAGAAEQFF; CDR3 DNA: TGTGCCAGCAGATCCAGGATGGTAGCGGGAGCGGCTGAGCAGTTCTTC
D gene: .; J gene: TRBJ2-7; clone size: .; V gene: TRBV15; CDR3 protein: CATSRDSGSHAYEQYF; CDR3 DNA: TGTGCCACCAGCAGAGATTCAGGGTCTCATGCCTACGAGCAGTACTTC
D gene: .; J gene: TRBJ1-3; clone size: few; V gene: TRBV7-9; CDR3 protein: CASSGGGTNTIYF; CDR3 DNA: TGTGCCAGCAGCGGAGGGGGGACAAACACCATATATTTT
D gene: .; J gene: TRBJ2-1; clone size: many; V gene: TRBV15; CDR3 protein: CATSSPGLGGEQFF; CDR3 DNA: TGTGCCACCAGCAGCCCAGGGTTAGGTGGTGAGCAGTTCTTC
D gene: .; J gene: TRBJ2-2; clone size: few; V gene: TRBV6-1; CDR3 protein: CASSELGVNGELFF; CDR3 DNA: TGTGCCAGCAGTGAATTGGGGGTTAACGGGGAGCTGTTTTTT
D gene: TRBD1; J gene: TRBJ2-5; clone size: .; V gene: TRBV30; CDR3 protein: CAWSPQGAEETQYF; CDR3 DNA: TGTGCCTGGAGTCCACAGGGGGCCGAAGAGACCCAGTACTTC
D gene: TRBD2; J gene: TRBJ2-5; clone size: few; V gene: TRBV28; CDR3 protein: CASRPRTSTETQYF; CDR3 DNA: TGTGCCAGCAGACCCCGGACTAGCACCGAGACCCAGTACTTC
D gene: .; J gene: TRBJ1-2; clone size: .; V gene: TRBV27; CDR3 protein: CASSLSGRGAYGYTF; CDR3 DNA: TGTGCCAGCAGTTTATCGGGGCGAGGGGCTTATGGCTACACCTTC
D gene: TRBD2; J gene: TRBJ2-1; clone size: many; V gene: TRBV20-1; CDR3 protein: CSASGLAGGPMGYNEQFF; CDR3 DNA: TGCAGTGCTAGTGGACTAGCGGGAGGGCCTATGGGCTACAATGAGCAGTTCTTC
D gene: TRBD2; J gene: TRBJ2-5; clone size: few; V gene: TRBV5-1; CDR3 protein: CASSSGTSGSKETQYF; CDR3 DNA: TGCGCCAGCAGCTCCGGGACTAGCGGGAGCAAAGAGACCCAGTACTTC
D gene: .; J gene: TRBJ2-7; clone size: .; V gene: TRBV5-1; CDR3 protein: CASSLPGAGLHEQYF; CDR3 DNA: TGCGCCAGCAGCTTGCCTGGGGCAGGGTTACACGAGCAGTACTTC
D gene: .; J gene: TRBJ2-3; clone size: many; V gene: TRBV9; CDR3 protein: CASTWGAASTDTQYF; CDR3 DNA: TGTGCCAGCACCTGGGGGGCTGCTAGCACAGATACGCAGTATTTT
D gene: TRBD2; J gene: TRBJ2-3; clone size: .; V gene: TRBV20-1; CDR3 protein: CSARGGAGREDTQYF; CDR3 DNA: TGCAGTGCTAGAGGGGGAGCGGGAAGGGAAGATACGCAGTATTTT
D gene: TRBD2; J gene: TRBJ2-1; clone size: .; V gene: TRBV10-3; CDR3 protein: CATRRREGTYNEQFF; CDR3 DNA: TGTGCCACCAGGCGGCGGGAGGGAACCTACAATGAGCAGTTCTTC
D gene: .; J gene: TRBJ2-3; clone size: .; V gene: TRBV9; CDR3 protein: CASSVEGGGHRLPRTDTQYF; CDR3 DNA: TGTGCCAGCAGCGTAGAGGGGGGGGGCCATAGACTTCCGCGCACAGATACGCAGTATTTT
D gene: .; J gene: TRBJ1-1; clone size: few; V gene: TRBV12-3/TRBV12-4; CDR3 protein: CASSTTGNTEAFF; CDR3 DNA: TGTGCCAGCAGCACGACAGGGAACACTGAAGCTTTCTTT
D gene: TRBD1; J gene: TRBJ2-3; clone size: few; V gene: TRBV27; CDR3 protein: CASSHRTGEDTQYF; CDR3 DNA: TGTGCCAGCAGCCATCGGACAGGGGAAGATACGCAGTATTTT
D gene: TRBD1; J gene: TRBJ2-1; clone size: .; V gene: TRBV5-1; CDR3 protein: CASSLARTGGVNEQFF; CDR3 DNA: TGCGCCAGCAGCTTGGCGAGGACAGGGGGCGTGAATGAGCAGTTCTTC
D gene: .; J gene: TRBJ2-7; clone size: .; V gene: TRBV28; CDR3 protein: CASSPYGQRPAYEQYF; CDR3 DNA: TGTGCCAGCAGTCCCTACGGACAGCGGCCCGCCTACGAGCAGTACTTC
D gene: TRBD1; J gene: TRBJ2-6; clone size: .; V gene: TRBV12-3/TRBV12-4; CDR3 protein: CASSPGQGVSGANVLTF; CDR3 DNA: TGTGCCAGCAGTCCGGGACAGGGGGTCTCTGGGGCCAACGTCCTGACTTTC
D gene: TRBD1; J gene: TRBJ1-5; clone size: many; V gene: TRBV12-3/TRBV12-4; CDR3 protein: CASSQGETWQPQHF; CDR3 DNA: TGTGCCAGCAGTCAGGGGGAGACTTGGCAGCCCCAGCATTTT
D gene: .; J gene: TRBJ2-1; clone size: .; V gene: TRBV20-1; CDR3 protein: CSASLPGLSYNEQFF; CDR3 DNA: TGCAGTGCTAGCCTCCCGGGACTGAGCTACAATGAGCAGTTCTTC